The 31 T cell receptor beta chains below come from one sample, sequenced in a study of metastatic and nonmetastatic thyroid tumors. TCRdb re-clonotyped the PCR reads through MiXCR. This table holds about 85,000 clones, 8% to 9.5% found once. No patient received treatment before thyroid surgery. The sample comprised blood. These receptor sequences come from a female donor with papillary thyroid cancer or a benign thyroid nodule (not recorded which). Some clones in this sample may be carry-over from other donors' samples.

Notes on this clone: A clone one base away is much larger, so this may be a read error. The rearrangement joins TRBV20-1 to TRBJ1-2; 8 nucleotides line up with TRBD1. CDR3 length: 12 amino acids. The V and J ends lost 6 bases and 7 bases, in that order; junction bases with no gene match: 7. Germline assignment: CDR1 DFQATT and CDR2 SNEGSKA (reference sequence). CDR3 nucleotide sequence: TGCAGTGCCTTGACAGGGGTGGCTGGCTACACCTTC. This sequence encodes CSALTGVAGYTF.

The sample holds many counts of this clone. A read error may produce the germline difference seen at one junction end. The chain recombines TRBV10-3 with TRBJ1-5; D is undetermined. The CDR3 runs to 14 residues. Germline V gene sequence: CDR1 ENHRY, CDR2 SYGVKD. The CDR3 DNA follows: TGTGTCATCTCTCCGGGGAGAGGCAATCAGCCCCAGCATTTT. Its protein product is CVISPGRGNQPQHF.

Ten or more counts support this clone. Different DNA sequences within this sample yield the same CDR3. The chain uses TRBV3-1 and TRBJ2-7; 9 nucleotides align to TRBD2. V lost 4 bases and J lost 6; bases outside the gene matches: 1. The germline CDR1 and CDR2 sequences are LGHDT and YNNKEL (reference sequence). The CDR3 extends over 12 amino acids. The CDR3 sequence is CASSRGGVEQYF. CDR3 DNA sequence: TGTGCCAGCAGCCGCGGGGGGGTCGAGCAGTACTTC.

This clone was recorded many times. This chain uses TRBV7-2 with TRBJ2-1; 9 bases agree with TRBD1. The CDR3 has 18 residues. V gave up 0 bases and J gave up 7 bases; unmatched junction bases: 13. Per the germline V gene, CDR1 is SGHTA and CDR2 is FQGNSA. In nucleotides, the CDR3 is TGTGCCAGCAGCTTAGCTGGGCCTTTACAGGGGGCAGAAAATGAGCAGTTCTTC. Its protein is CASSLAGPLQGAENEQFF.

This clone was observed many times. This chain links TRBV9 with TRBJ2-7; no reliable D call. Germline assignment: CDR1 SGDLS and CDR2 YYNGEE. V shed 0 bases and J shed 2 bases, with 9 bases lying between them. The CDR3 totals 14 residues. CDR3 region: CASSVDDGAYEQYF. CDR3 in DNA: TGTGCCAGCAGCGTAGACGACGGAGCCTACGAGCAGTACTTC.

In regard to this clone: One base away lies a much larger clone, so this may be a sequencing read error. Other nucleotide sequences from this sample produce the same CDR3. The V and J genes are TRBV11-2 and TRBJ2-3; D remains ambiguous. Between the trimmed V and J ends, which lost 1 base and 6 bases, there was a span of 11 bases. The CDR3 sequence is 14 residues long. CDR1 SGHAT and CDR2 FQNNGV come from the germline V gene. For the CDR3, the DNA is TGTGCCAGCAGCTTAGGGCAGAACACGGATACGCAGTATTTT. This gives the protein CASSLGQNTDTQYF.

This clone was counted ten times or more. The V and J genes are TRBV12-3 or TRBV12-4 and TRBJ2-7; TRBD2 aligns across 8 bases. The CDR3 extends over 15 amino acids. Losses at the gene ends were 6 bases for V and 5 bases for J; bases not matched to a gene: 12. The CDR3 coding sequence is TGTGCCAGCAGCATTGCAAGAAGCGGGGGAGACGAGCAGTACTTC. It is translated as CASSIARSGGDEQYF.

This clone has at least ten counts. The V call is TRBV20-1, the J call TRBJ2-4, with TRBD2 identical over 10 bases. This CDR3 contains 14 residues. Germline V lookup: CDR1 DFQATT, CDR2 SNEGSKA (reference sequence). Trimming removed 6 bases from V and 9 bases from J; junction bases left unmatched: 11. In DNA form, the CDR3 reads TGCAGTGCCGAGCGGGGGGGCAAGCAGGGCATTCAGTACTTC. The encoded protein is CSAERGGKQGIQYF.

The chain combines TRBV28 with TRBJ2-5; D might be TRBD2 (5 bases). The V and J ends lost 3 bases and 4 bases respectively, with 9 bases between them. The CDR3 runs to 13 residues. Germline V lookup: CDR1 MDHEN, CDR2 SYDVKM. CDR3 region: CASSFPAGETQYF. For the CDR3, the DNA is TGTGCCAGCAGTTTCCCGGCGGGAGAGACCCAGTACTTC.

In its sample, this clone was seen once. The J gene is TRBJ1-1, the V gene TRBV5-8, with D possibly TRBD1 on 5 matching bases. The CDR3 is 15 amino acids. Trimming removed 4 bases at V and 8 bases at J, with 21 bases between. CDR1 and CDR2 (germline): SGHTS, YDEGEE. The CDR3 region has the DNA TGTGCCAGCAGCGACTACTATCGCGGGACCCCCGAAGCTTTCTTT. It translates to CASSDYYRGTPEAFF.

This clone was detected ten times or more. The CDR3 reads CASSEPGRGFYGYTF. The CDR3, as DNA: TGTGCCAGCAGTGAACCGGGACGGGGATTCTATGGCTACACCTTC. This sequence joins TRBV6-1 and TRBJ1-2; tentative D call: TRBD1 (5 bases). This CDR3 region has 15 residues. V lost 2 bases and J lost 4, with 14 bases in between. Germline V gene data show CDR1 as MNHNS and CDR2 as SASEGT.

This clone was seen more than once but under ten times. The chain links TRBV7-2 to TRBJ2-5; unclear D gene. Germline V gene lookup returns CDR1 SGHTA and CDR2 FQGNSA. Deletions cut 4 bases from V and 1 base from J, with 7 bases between. The CDR3 totals 13 residues. The CDR3 is CASSSALQETQYF. The CDR3 DNA reads TGTGCCAGCAGCTCCGCCCTCCAAGAGACCCAGTACTTC. The complete variable domain, with remaining parts taken from reference TRBV7-2 and TRBJ2-5, reads GAGVSQSPSNKVTEKGKDVELRCDPISGHTALYWYRQSLGQGLEFLIYFQGNSAPDKSGLPSDRFSAERTGGSVSTLTIQRTQQEDSAVYLCASSSALQETQYFGPGTRLLVL.

This clone appeared a few times. The CDR3 here is CASSLGSGPRSYEQYF. CDR3 DNA: TGTGCCAGCAGTTTAGGGTCAGGGCCTCGCTCCTACGAGCAGTACTTC. The J gene is TRBJ2-7, the V gene TRBV28; maybe TRBD1 (5 bases). Germline CDR1 reads MDHEN; CDR2 reads SYDVKM. V was trimmed by 2 bases and J by 0 bases, leaving 14 bases between them. CDR3 size: 16 residues. The variable domain in full, completed from reference TRBV28 and TRBJ2-7, reads DVKVTQSSRYLVKRTGEKVFLECVQDMDHENMFWYRQDPGLGLRLIYFSYDVKMKEKGDIPEGYSVSREKKERFSLILESASTNQTSMYLCASSLGSGPRSYEQYFGPGTRLTVT.

This clone has at least ten counts. V and J are TRBV11-2 and TRBJ2-5; TRBD2 agrees at 11 bases. V shed 6 bases, J shed 3 bases, and the junction held 6 bases outside the gene matches. The CDR3 has 15 amino acids. The germline V gene encodes CDR1 SGHAT and CDR2 FQNNGV. This CDR3 is CASRFSLAGEETQYF. DNA of the CDR3: TGTGCCAGCAGATTCTCACTAGCGGGGGAAGAGACCCAGTACTTC. Combining the CDR3 with reference TRBV11-2 and TRBJ2-5 gives the whole variable domain EAGVAQSPRYKIIEKRQSVAFWCNPISGHATLYWYQQILGQGPKLLIQFQNNGVVDDSQLPKDRFSAERLKGVDSTLKIQPAKLEDSAVYLCASRFSLAGEETQYFGPGTRLLVL.

This clone turned up a few times. A much larger clone differs from this one at a single base, so this may be a read error. The chain has TRBV2 and TRBJ2-3, with a possible D match to TRBD1 (5 bases). V shed 7 bases and J shed 5 bases, with 16 bases lying between them. This CDR3 contains 14 residues. Germline CDR1 is SNHLY and CDR2 is FYNNEI. The chain's CDR3 is CASTCARVGDTQYF. In DNA, the CDR3 is TGTGCCAGCACGTGTGCCAGGGTTGGAGATACGCAGTATTTT.

This rearrangement joins TRBV24-1 to TRBJ2-3, with 7 bases that match TRBD2. V gave up 10 bases and J gave up 4 bases; unmatched junction bases: 13. The length of the CDR3 is 15 residues. CDR1 KGHDR and CDR2 SFDVKD come from the germline V gene. The CDR3 nucleotides read TGTGCCACAGGTGATTTACCGGGGGGTCCAGATACGCAGTATTTT. Amino acids: CATGDLPGGPDTQYF.

This clone was counted at least ten times. V is TRBV2 and J is TRBJ2-1; 7 positions match TRBD1. Trimming at V came to 5 bases and at J to 4 bases, leaving 11 bases not matched to a gene. The CDR3 extends over 16 amino acids. Germline CDR1 and CDR2: SNHLY and FYNNEI. The DNA for the CDR3 is TGTGCCAGCAGTTTACGGACAGGAGCAGCTTACAATGAGCAGTTCTTC. Amino acids: CASSLRTGAAYNEQFF.

The chain employs TRBV20-1 and TRBJ1-2, with D possibly being TRBD1 (6 bases). This CDR3 is built from 15 residues. CDR1 and CDR2 from the germline V gene are DFQATT and SNEGSKA (reference sequence). V was trimmed by 3 bases and J by 5 bases, leaving 19 bases between them. Written as DNA, the CDR3 is TGCAGTGCTAGGGGGGGCGGGAACGATAAATATGGCTACACCTTC. Translating it yields CSARGGGNDKYGYTF.

This clone showed up many times. The chain joins TRBV6-1 to TRBJ2-3; 15 bases map to TRBD2. Trimming at V came to 6 bases and at J to 7 bases, leaving 5 bases not matched to a gene. There are 15 residues in the CDR3. CDR1 and CDR2 from the germline V gene are MNHNS and SASEGT. CDR3 nucleotide sequence: TGTGCCAGCAGGGGGACTAGCGGGGGGTTAAATACGCAGTATTTT. As protein: CASRGTSGGLNTQYF.

This clone was counted at least ten times. The chain uses TRBV2 and TRBJ2-7; D could derive from TRBD1 or TRBD2 (5 bases each). V was pared by 8 bases and J by 3 bases, with 14 bases between. CDR1 SNHLY and CDR2 FYNNEI come from the germline V gene. CDR3 length: 13 amino acids. CDR3 protein: CASGDLGGYEQYF. Written as DNA, the CDR3 is TGTGCCAGCGGGGACCTTGGAGGCTACGAGCAGTACTTC.

This clone was counted ten times or more. This chain uses TRBV4-2 with TRBJ2-5, with 7 bases that match TRBD2. Germline trimming cut 0 bases from V and 1 base from J; bases unmatched to any gene: 5. The germline CDR1 and CDR2 sequences are LGHNA and YNFKEQ. The CDR3 is made up of 16 amino acids. CDR3 region: CASSQEGGGFQETQYF. DNA for the CDR3: TGTGCCAGCAGCCAAGAGGGGGGGGGTTTCCAAGAGACCCAGTACTTC.

This clone came up many times. V gene TRBV28 combines with J gene TRBJ2-2; 10 bases align to TRBD1. The CDR3 sequence is 16 residues long. Germline V lookup: CDR1 MDHEN, CDR2 SYDVKM. The J segment lost 6 bases and the V segment lost 7 bases, leaving 11 bases of the junction unmatched. The CDR3 DNA sequence: TGTGCCAGCACCGTACCGGGACAGGGGATCGCCGGGGAGCTGTTTTTT. Protein: CASTVPGQGIAGELFF.

Ten or more counts support this clone. The genes are TRBV6-1 and TRBJ2-4; 7 bases map to TRBD1. J lost 0 bases, V lost 6 bases, and 8 bases had no gene match. CDR1 MNHNS and CDR2 SASEGT come from the germline V gene. CDR3 size: 16 residues. The CDR3 region is CASRAGTALAKNIQYF. CDR3 DNA: TGTGCCAGCAGGGCCGGGACAGCTTTAGCCAAAAACATTCAGTACTTC.

In this sample, this clone turned up many times. The chain recombines TRBV6-1 with TRBJ2-3, with no clear D. CDR1 is MNHNS and CDR2 is SASEGT in the germline V gene. Trimming pared 4 bases from V and 3 bases from J, leaving 17 bases between. There are 16 residues in the CDR3. This chain's CDR3 is CASSGSGVSTTDTQYF. CDR3 nucleotide sequence: TGTGCCAGCAGTGGATCCGGAGTTAGTACTACAGATACGCAGTATTTT.

In regard to this clone: A much more abundant neighbour one base away suggests this may be a read error. This chain joins TRBV30 and TRBJ1-4; 7 bases are shared with TRBD1. Germline V gene sequence: CDR1 GTSNPN, CDR2 SVGIG (reference sequence). CDR3 length: 13 amino acids. The CDR3 DNA reads as TGTGCCTGGGGGACAGACCTTAATGAAAGACTGTTTTTT. The encoded protein is CAWGTDLNERLFF.

This clone was counted ten times or more. The chain has TRBV5-1 and TRBJ1-6; weak D call: TRBD1 (5 bases). V shed 4 bases and J shed 10 bases, with 15 bases lying between them. Germline-derived CDR1 and CDR2 are SGHRS and YFSETQ. This CDR3 is 14 amino acids long. CDR3 in amino acids: CASSPGRVGSPLHF. The CDR3, as DNA: TGCGCCAGCAGCCCGGGACGGGTGGGATCACCCCTCCACTTT.

The CDR3 DNA is TGCAGTGCTAGAGATCTAGACAGGGGGCGCGTTGGCTACACCTTC. Protein: CSARDLDRGRVGYTF. V is TRBV20-1 and J is TRBJ1-2; TRBD1 agrees at 10 bases. CDR3 size: 15 residues. With V trimmed by 0 bases and J by 7 bases, 8 bases remained unmatched. Germline V lookup: CDR1 DFQATT, CDR2 SNEGSKA (reference sequence).

With regard to this clone: This may arise from a read error, as a much more abundant clone is one base away. This rearrangement joins TRBV11-2 to TRBJ2-1, with D perhaps being TRBD1 or TRBD2 (5 bases each). V was cut by 5 bases and J by 2 bases, with 16 bases left in between. Per the germline V gene, CDR1 is SGHAT and CDR2 is FQNNGV. The CDR3 has 16 amino acids. The CDR3 reads CASSVLVGVPYNEQFF. CDR3 coding DNA: TGTGCCAGCAGCGTCTTGGTGGGGGTCCCCTACAATGAGCAGTTCTTC.

The chain is built from TRBV7-6 and TRBJ2-5; TRBD2 matches at 9 bases. CDR3 size: 16 residues. Germline V gives CDR1 SGHVS, CDR2 FNYEAQ. The V segment lost 1 base and the J segment 5 bases; nucleotides outside the gene matches: 8. For the CDR3, the DNA is TGTGCCAGCAGCTTAGTCGGTCTAGCGGGGCGGGAGACCCAGTACTTC. Protein product: CASSLVGLAGRETQYF. The full variable domain, in which reference TRBV7-6 and TRBJ2-5 provide the parts outside the CDR3, is GAGVSQSPRYKVTKRGQDVALRCDPISGHVSLYWYRQALGQGPEFLTYFNYEAQQDKSGLPNDRFSAERPEGSISTLTIQRTEQRDSAMYRCASSLVGLAGRETQYFGPGTRLLVL.

On this clone: Sequence at one end of the junction differs from germline and may be a read error. This chain connects TRBV18 to TRBJ2-1, with 13 bases matching TRBD2. Germline CDR1 KGHSH, CDR2 LQKENI. The CDR3 length is 16 residues. As DNA, the CDR3 is TGTACCAGCTCAGAAACTAGCGGGGGGGCCCACAATGAGCAGTTCTTC. Translating gives CTSSETSGGAHNEQFF.

Note on this clone: Being one base from a much bigger clone, this may be a read error. In the same sample, other DNA sequences code for this CDR3. This chain connects TRBV29-1 to TRBJ1-6, with 7 bases matching TRBD1. CDR3 length: 13 amino acids. Germline CDR1 SQVTM, CDR2 ANQGSEA. J gave up 8 bases and V 7 bases, and 8 bases lay outside the gene matches. CDR3 nucleotides: TGCAGCGGGTCTACAGGGGAGTATTCACCCCTCCACTTT. Residues: CSGSTGEYSPLHF.